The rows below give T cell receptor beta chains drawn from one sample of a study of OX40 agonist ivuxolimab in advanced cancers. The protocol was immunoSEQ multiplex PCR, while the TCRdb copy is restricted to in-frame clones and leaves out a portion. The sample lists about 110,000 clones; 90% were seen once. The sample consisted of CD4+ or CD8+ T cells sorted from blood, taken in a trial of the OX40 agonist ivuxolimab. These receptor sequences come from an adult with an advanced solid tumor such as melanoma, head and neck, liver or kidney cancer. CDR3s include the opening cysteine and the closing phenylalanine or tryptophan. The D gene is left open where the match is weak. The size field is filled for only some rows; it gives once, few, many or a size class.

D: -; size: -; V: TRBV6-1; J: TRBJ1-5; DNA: TGTGCCAGCAGTGGACGGACCCACCTGCTTGGTCAGCCCCAGCATTTT; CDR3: CASSGRTHLLGQPQHF
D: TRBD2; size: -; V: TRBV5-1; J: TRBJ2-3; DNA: TGCGCCAGCAGCCCGGGGACTAGCGGGGGGGATACGCAGTATTTT; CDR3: CASSPGTSGGDTQYF
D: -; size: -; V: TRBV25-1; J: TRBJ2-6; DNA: TGTACCAGCCTCGATGGGGGAGCTGGGGCCAACGTCCTGACTTTC; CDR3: CTSLDGGAGANVLTF
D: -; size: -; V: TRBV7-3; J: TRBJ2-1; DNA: TGTGCCAGCAGCCCTCTAGCGACCGGGTACAATGAGCAGTTCTTC; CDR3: CASSPLATGYNEQFF
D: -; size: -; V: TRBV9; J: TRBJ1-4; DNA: TGTGCCAGCAGTATAGGGGGGGCTAATGAAAAACTGTTTTTT; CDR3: CASSIGGANEKLFF
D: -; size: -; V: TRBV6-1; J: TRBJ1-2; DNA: TGTGCCAGCAGTGGCCCTGGCAGTTTTACCAACTATGGCTACACCTTC; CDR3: CASSGPGSFTNYGYTF
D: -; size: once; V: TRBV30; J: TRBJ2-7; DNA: TGTGCCTGGAGTGCTACAGGGAACGAGCAGTACTTC; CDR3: CAWSATGNEQYF
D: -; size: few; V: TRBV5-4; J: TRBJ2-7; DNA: TGTGCCAGCAGCCAAGACGGATACTACGAGCAGTACTTC; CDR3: CASSQDGYYEQYF
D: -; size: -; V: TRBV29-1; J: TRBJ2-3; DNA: TGCAGCGTTCAAAGGAGGGGAACAGATACGCAGTATTTT; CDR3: CSVQRRGTDTQYF
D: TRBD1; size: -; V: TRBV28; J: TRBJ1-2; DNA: TGTGCCAGCAGCCCGCCGGAGATACAGGGGGCCTATGGCTACACCTTC; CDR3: CASSPPEIQGAYGYTF
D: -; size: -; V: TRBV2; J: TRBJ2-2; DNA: TGTGCCAGCAGGGCGGGGTGGAACACCGGGGAGCTGTTTTTT; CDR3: CASRAGWNTGELFF
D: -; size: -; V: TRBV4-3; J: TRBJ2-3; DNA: TGCGCCAGCAGCCAAGGCAGGCCCGGGGATACGCAGTATTTT; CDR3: CASSQGRPGDTQYF
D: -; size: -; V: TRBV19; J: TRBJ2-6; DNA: TGTGCCAGTAGTATAGGGGTCTCTGGGGCCAACGTCCTGACTTTC; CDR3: CASSIGVSGANVLTF
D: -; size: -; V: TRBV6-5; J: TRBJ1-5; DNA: TGTGCCAGCAGTTACTCGCGGGCCCTCCATCAGCCCCAGCATTTT; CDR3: CASSYSRALHQPQHF
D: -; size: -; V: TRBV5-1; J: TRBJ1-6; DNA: TGCGCCAGCAGCTTGGAGATTGCTGTGAATTCACCCCTCCACTTT; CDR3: CASSLEIAVNSPLHF
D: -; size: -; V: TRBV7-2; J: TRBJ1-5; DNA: TGTGCCAGCAGCTTACAATCGGGGGCTTTGACCTATAGCAATCAGCCCCAGCATTTT; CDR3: CASSLQSGALTYSNQPQHF
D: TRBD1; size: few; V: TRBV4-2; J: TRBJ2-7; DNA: TGTGCCAGCAGCCAAGAGGGCCGGGACAGCGCTTTAAGGGCCTTC; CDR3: CASSQEGRDSALRAF
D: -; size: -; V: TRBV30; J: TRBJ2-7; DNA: TGTGCCTGGAGATATAGCGGAGCCTACGAGCAGTACTTC; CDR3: CAWRYSGAYEQYF
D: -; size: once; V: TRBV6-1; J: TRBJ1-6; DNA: TGTGCCAGCAGTGAAGCAGGGGGGGGTTATTCACCCCTCCACTTT; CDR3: CASSEAGGGYSPLHF
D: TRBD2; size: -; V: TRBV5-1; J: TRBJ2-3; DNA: TGCGCCAGCAGCTTGGCACTAGCGGGCACAGATACGCAGTATTTT; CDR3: CASSLALAGTDTQYF
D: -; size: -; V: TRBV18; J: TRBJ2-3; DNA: TGTGCCAGCTCCACCAGGGCGGGGGCCACAGATACGCAGTATTTT; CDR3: CASSTRAGATDTQYF
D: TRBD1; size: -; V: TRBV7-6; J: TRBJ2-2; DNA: TGTGCCAGCAGCCCCGGGACAGTCAACACCGGGGAGCTGTTTTTT; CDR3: CASSPGTVNTGELFF
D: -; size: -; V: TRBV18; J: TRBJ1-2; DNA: TGTGCCAGCTCACCAGGGAGTGGCTACACCTTC; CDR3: CASSPGSGYTF
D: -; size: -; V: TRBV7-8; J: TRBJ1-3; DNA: TGTGCCAGCAGCTCGACCCAGGGAGTCGCTGGAAACACCATATATTTT; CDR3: CASSSTQGVAGNTIYF
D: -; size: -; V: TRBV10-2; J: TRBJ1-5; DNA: TGCGCCAGCAGTCCGGGTCGGGGCAATCAGCCCCAGCATTTT; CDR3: CASSPGRGNQPQHF
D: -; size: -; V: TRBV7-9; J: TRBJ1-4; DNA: TGTGCCAGCAGCCTTGGGGACGGTACTAATGAAAAACTGTTTTTT; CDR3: CASSLGDGTNEKLFF
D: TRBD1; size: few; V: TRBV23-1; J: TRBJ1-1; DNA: TGCGCCAGCAGTCAGCCGGGACAGGGGGCTGGTGACACTGAAGCTTTCTTT; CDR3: CASSQPGQGAGDTEAFF
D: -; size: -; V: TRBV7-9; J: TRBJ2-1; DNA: TGTGCCAGCAGCTATGACAGCCGCTACAATGAGCAGTTCTTC; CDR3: CASSYDSRYNEQFF
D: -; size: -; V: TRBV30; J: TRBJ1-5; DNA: TGTGCCTGGAGTAGCGCACAGACTAGCAATCAGCCCCAGCATTTT; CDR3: CAWSSAQTSNQPQHF
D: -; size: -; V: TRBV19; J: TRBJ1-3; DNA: TGTGCCAGTAAGTCTTCGGCAGGGCGAAACACCATATATTTT; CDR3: CASKSSAGRNTIYF
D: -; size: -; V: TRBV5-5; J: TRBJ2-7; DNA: TGTGCCAGCAGCGTGTCCGGGACTCCCCCGGGGGAGCAGTACTTC; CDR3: CASSVSGTPPGEQYF
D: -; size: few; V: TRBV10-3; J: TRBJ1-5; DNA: TGTGCCATCAGTGAAAACAGGGCACCGGGGGAGCCCCAGCATTTT; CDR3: CAISENRAPGEPQHF
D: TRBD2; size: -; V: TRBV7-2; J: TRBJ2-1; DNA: TGTGCCAGCAGCCCGGTGGGGGGGAGATACAATGAGCAGTTCTTC; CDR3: CASSPVGGRYNEQFF
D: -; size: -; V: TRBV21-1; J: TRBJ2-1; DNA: TGTGCCAGCAGCACTAGGGGTCGGTTCTTC; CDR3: CASSTRGRFF
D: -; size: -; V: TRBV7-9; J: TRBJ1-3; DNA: TGTGCCAGCAGCTTAGCCCTCCGGGGGAACACCATATATTTT; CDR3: CASSLALRGNTIYF